This TCR beta chain was documented in a study of blood T cell repertoires in COVID-19. Looking at the study overall: Material from acute and convalescent COVID-19 was sourced from the United States, Italy and Spain.

The repertoire was sequenced with immunoSEQ multiplex PCR; TCRdb's copy has only in-frame clones and lacks some. The sample lists some 240,000 clones; 75% to 85% were seen once. The ends lost 2 bases at V and 1 base at J; junction bases unmatched: 2. The CDR3 covers 14 residues. The V gene's germline CDR1 is SGHAT and CDR2 FQNNGV. This clone appeared a single time. Sequenced sample: peripheral blood. The source is an older woman with active or convalescent COVID-19. The gene calls are TRBV11-2 and TRBJ2-7, with 7 positions matching TRBD1. The CDR3 loop reads CASSLWDSSYEQYF. In DNA form, the CDR3 reads TGTGCCAGCAGCTTATGGGACAGTTCCTACGAGCAGTACTTC.